Here is one T cell receptor (beta chain) with its context. This record comes from a study of cytomegalovirus exposure and HLA in healthy donors. Primers for the PCR totalled 60 Vbeta and 13 Jbeta. Libraries were prepared by immunoSEQ multiplex PCR; TCRdb keeps only in-frame clonotypes and omits some of them. Of 200,000 or so clones listed, 70% to 80% are singletons. CDR3 length: 17 amino acids. Germline CDR1 reads SGHRS; CDR2 reads YFSETQ. The V end was cut by 0 bases, the J end by 2 bases, with 16 bases between. The chain couples TRBV5-1 to TRBJ2-3; D gene unclear. Material: PBMCs. This clonotype originated in a male donor in good health and CMV-seropositive. The CDR3 region has the DNA TGCGCCAGCAGCTTGGCCCTTAATAATCTATTCACAGATACGCAGTATTTT. It specifies CASSLALNNLFTDTQYF.